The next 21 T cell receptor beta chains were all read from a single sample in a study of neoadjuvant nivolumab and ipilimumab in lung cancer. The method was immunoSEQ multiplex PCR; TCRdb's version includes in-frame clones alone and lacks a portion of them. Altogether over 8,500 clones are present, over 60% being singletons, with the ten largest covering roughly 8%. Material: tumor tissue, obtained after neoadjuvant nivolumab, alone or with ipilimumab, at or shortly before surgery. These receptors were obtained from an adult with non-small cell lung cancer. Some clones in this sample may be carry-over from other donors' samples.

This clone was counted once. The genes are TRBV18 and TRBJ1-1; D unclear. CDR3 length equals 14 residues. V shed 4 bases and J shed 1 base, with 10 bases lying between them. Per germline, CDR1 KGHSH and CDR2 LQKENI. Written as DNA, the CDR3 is TGTGCCAGCTCACTTGGCAGGCAGAACACTGAAGCTTTCTTT. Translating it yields CASSLGRQNTEAFF.

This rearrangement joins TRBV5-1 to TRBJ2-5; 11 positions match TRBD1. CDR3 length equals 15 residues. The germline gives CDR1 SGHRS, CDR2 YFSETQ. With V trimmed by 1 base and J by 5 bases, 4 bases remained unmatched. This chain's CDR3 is CASSLRTGGSETQYF. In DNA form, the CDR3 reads TGCGCCAGCAGCTTGAGGACAGGGGGCTCGGAGACCCAGTACTTC.

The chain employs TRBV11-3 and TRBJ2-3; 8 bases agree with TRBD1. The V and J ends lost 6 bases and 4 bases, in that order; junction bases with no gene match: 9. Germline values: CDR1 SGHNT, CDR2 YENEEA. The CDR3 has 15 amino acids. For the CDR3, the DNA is TGTGCCAGCAGTTCGGACAGGGTCGATGCAGATACGCAGTATTTT. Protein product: CASSSDRVDADTQYF.

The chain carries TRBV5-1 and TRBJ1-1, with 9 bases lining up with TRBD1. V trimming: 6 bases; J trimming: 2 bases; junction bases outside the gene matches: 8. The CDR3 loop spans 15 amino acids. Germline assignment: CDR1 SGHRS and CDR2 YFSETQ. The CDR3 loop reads CASNVEGQGNTEAFF. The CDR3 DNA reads TGCGCCAGCAACGTTGAGGGACAGGGAAACACTGAAGCTTTCTTT. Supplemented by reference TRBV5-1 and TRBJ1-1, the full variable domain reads KAGVTQTPRYLIKTRGQQVTLSCSPISGHRSVSWYQQTPGQGLQFLFEYFSETQRNKGNFPGRFSGRQFSNSRSEMNVSTLELGDSALYLCASNVEGQGNTEAFFGQGTRLTVV.

The CDR3 protein is CASSYAGALGTGELFF. The CDR3 DNA is TGTGCCAGCAGTTACGCAGGGGCCCTTGGGACCGGGGAGCTGTTTTTT. The chain employs TRBV6-5 and TRBJ2-2; tentatively, D is TRBD1 (6 bases). The germline V gene has CDR1 MNHEY and CDR2 SVGAGI. The CDR3 contains 16 residues. Trimming removed 2 bases at V and 5 bases at J, with 15 bases between.

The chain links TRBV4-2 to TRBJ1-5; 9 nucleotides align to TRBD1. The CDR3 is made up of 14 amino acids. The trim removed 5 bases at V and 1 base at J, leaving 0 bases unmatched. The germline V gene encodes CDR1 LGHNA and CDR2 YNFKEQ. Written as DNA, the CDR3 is TGTGCCAGCAGCGGGACAGGGAGCAATCAGCCCCAGCATTTT. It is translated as CASSGTGSNQPQHF.

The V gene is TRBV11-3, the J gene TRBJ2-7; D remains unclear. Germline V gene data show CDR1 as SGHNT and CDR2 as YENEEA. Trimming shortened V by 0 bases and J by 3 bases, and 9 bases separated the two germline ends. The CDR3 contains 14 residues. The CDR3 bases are TGTGCCAGCAGCTTAGAGGTGGATAGCTACGAGCAGTACTTC. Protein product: CASSLEVDSYEQYF. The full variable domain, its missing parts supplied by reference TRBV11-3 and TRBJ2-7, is EAGVVQSPRYKIIEKKQPVAFWCNPISGHNTLYWYLQNLGQGPELLIRYENEEAVDDSQLPKDRFSAERLKGVDSTLKIQPAELGDSAVYLCASSLEVDSYEQYFGPGTRLTVT.

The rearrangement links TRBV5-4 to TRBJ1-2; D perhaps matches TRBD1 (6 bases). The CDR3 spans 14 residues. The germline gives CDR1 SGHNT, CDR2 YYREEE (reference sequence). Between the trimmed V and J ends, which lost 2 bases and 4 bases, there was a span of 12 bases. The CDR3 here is CASSFRGAGYGYTF. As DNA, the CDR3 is TGTGCCAGCAGCTTTAGGGGGGCGGGCTATGGCTACACCTTC.

For the CDR3, the DNA is TGTGCCAGCAGCCCGGGGGGTAGCCGGGAGCAGTACTTC. Its translation: CASSPGGSREQYF. This chain joins TRBV7-2 and TRBJ2-7; 7 nucleotides align to TRBD2. CDR3 length: 13 residues. The V gene end was trimmed by 5 bases and the J gene end by 7 bases; junction bases not matched to a gene: 8. The germline gives CDR1 SGHTA, CDR2 FQGNSA.

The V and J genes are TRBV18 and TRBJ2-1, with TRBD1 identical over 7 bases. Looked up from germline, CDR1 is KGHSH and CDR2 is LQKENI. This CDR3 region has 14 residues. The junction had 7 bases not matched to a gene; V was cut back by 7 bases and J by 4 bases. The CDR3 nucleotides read TGTGCCAGCTACCCGACAGGGCAATACAATGAGCAGTTCTTC. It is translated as CASYPTGQYNEQFF.

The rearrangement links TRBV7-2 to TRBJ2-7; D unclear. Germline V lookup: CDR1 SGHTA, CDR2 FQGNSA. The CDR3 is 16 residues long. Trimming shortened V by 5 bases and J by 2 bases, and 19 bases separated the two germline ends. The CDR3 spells CASSPNLQSSTYEQYF. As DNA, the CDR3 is TGTGCCAGCAGCCCGAATCTCCAAAGCTCAACCTACGAGCAGTACTTC.

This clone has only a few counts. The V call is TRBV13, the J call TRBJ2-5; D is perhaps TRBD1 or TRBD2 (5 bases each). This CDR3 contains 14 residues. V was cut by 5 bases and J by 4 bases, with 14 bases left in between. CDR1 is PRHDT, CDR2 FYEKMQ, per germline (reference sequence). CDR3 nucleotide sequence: TGTGCCAGCAGCCCTTGGACTGGGGGAGAGACCCAGTACTTC. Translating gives CASSPWTGGETQYF. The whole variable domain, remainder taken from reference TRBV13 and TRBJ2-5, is AAGVIQSPRHLIKEKRETATLKCYPIPRHDTVYWYQQGPGQDPQFLISFYEKMQSDKGSIPDRFSAQQFSDYHSELNMSSLELGDSALYFCASSPWTGGETQYFGPGTRLLVL.

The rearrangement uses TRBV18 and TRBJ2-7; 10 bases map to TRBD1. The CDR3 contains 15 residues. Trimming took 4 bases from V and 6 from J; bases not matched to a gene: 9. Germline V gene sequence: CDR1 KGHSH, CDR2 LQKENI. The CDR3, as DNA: TGTGCCAGCTCACTTCCGACAGGGGGCTATGGCGAGCAGTACTTC. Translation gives CASSLPTGGYGEQYF. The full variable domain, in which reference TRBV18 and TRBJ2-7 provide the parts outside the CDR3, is NAGVMQNPRHLVRRRGQEARLRCSPMKGHSHVYWYRQLPEEGLKFMVYLQKENIIDESGMPKERFSAEFPKEGPSILRIQQVVRGDSAAYFCASSLPTGGYGEQYFGPGTRLTVT.

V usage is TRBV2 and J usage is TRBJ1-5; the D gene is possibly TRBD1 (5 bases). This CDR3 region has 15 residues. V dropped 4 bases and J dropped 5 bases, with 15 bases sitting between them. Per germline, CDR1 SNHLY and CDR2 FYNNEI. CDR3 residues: CASSAQGLVDQPQHF. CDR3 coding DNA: TGTGCCAGCAGTGCGCAGGGACTTGTGGATCAGCCCCAGCATTTT. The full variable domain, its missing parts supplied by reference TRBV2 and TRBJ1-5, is EPEVTQTPSHQVTQMGQEVILRCVPISNHLYFYWYRQILGQKVEFLVSFYNNEISEKSEIFDDQFSVERPDGSNFTLKIRSTKLEDSAMYFCASSAQGLVDQPQHFGDGTRLSIL.

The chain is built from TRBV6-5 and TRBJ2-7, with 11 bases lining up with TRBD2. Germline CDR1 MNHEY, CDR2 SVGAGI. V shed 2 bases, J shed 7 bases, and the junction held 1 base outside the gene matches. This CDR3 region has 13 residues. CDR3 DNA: TGTGCCAGCAGTTACGGACTAGCGGGTGAGCAGTACTTC. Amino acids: CASSYGLAGEQYF.

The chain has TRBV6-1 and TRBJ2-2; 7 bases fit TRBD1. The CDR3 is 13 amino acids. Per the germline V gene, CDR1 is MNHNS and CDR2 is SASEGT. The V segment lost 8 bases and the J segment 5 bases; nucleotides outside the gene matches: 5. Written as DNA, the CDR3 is TGTGCCAGCTACAGGGGTTGGACCGGGGAGCTGTTTTTT. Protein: CASYRGWTGELFF.

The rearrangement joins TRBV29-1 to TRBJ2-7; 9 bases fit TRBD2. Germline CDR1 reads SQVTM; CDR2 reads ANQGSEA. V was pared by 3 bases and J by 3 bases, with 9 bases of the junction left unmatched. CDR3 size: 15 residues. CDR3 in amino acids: CSVEGGASGNYEQYF. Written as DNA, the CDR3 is TGCAGCGTTGAGGGTGGCGCTAGCGGGAACTACGAGCAGTACTTC.

The CDR3 here is CASSPGSRQRLLEQYF. The CDR3 nucleotides are TGTGCCAGCAGTCCAGGGTCTAGACAGCGCTTATTGGAGCAGTACTTC. This chain joins TRBV7-2 and TRBJ2-7; possible D gene TRBD1, 5 bases. Trimming removed 6 bases at V and 7 bases at J, with 25 bases between. The CDR3 has 16 residues. CDR1 and CDR2 from the germline V gene are SGHTA and FQGNSA.

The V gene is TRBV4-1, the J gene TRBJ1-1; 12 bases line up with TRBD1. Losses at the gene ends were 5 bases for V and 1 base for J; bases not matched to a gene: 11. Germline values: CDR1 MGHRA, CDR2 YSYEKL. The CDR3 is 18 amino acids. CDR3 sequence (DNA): TGCGCCAGCAGCTGGAGCCCGGGACAGGGGGCAAGGAACACTGAAGCTTTCTTT. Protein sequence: CASSWSPGQGARNTEAFF.

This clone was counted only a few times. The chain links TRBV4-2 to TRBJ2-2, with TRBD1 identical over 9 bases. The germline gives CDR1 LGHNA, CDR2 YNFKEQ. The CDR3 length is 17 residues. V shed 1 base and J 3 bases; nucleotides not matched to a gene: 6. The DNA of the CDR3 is TGTGCCAGCAGCCAAGCTCCGGGACAGGGTTACACCGGGGAGCTGTTTTTT. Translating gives CASSQAPGQGYTGELFF.

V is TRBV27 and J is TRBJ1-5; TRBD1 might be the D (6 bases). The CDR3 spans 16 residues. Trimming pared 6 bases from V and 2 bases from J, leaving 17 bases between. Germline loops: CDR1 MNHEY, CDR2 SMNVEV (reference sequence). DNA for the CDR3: TGTGCCAGCAGCCCCATAGGGGGGGTGGGCAATCAGCCCCAGCATTTT. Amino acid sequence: CASSPIGGVGNQPQHF.